This section outlines one T cell receptor beta chain sequence together with its context. In the study's own analysis: Reference gene primer amplification yielded estimated nucleated cell counts. Assay used: immunoSEQ multiplex PCR; TCRdb lists only in-frame clones, some missing. V and J calls and clone size come straight from that table; D and trimming were deduced from the DNA. Of 160,000 or so clones in the sample, roughly 74% were seen once. The record originates from a study of blood T cell repertoires in COVID-19. The overall study: Samples came from the United States, Italy and Spain, spanning acute and convalescent COVID-19. PBMCs, B-cell-depleted T cells, or T cells provided the cDNA or gDNA that made up the material.

Trimming took off 5 bases at V and 0 bases at J, with 22 bases between the two ends. CDR3 length: 19 residues. Looked up from germline, CDR1 is SEHNR and CDR2 is FQNEAQ (reference sequence). This sequence was found in a woman at least 80 years old with acute or convalescent COVID-19. Sequenced sample: peripheral blood. The J gene is TRBJ1-4, the V gene TRBV7-9; D gene uncertain. Written as DNA, the CDR3 is TGTGCCAGCAGCCCCATCGGGAGGCCGACAATCACAACTAATGAAAAACTGTTTTTT. This codes for CASSPIGRPTITTNEKLFF. Using reference TRBV7-9 and TRBJ1-4 for the parts outside the CDR3, the full variable domain is DTGVSQNPRHKITKRGQNVTFRCDPISEHNRLYWYRQTLGQGPEFLTYFQNEAQLEKSRLLSDRFSAERPKGSFSTLEIQRTEQGDSAMYLCASSPIGRPTITTNEKLFFGSGTQLSVL.